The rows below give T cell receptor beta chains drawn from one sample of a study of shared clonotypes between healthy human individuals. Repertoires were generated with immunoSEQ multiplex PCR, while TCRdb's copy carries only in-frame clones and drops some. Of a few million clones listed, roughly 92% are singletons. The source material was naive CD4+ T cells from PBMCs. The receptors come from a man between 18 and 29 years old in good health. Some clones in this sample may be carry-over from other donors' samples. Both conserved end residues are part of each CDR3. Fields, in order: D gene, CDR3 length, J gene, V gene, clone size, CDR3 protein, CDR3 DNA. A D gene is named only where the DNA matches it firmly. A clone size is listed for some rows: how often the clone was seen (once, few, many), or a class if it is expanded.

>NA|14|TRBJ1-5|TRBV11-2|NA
CASSRGVVSQPQHF
TGTGCCAGCAGCCGCGGGGTCGTGAGTCAGCCCCAGCATTTT
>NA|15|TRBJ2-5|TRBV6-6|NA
CASSYPGTPQETQYF
TGTGCCAGCAGTTACCCCGGGACTCCCCAAGAGACCCAGTACTTC
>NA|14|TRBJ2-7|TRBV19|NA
CASSPTRESYEQYF
TGTGCCAGTAGTCCAACCAGGGAATCCTACGAGCAGTACTTC
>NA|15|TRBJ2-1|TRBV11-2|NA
CASSLGPGALSEQFF
TGTGCCAGCAGCTTAGGTCCGGGAGCCCTCTCTGAGCAGTTCTTC
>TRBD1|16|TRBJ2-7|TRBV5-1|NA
CASSTGPGTGAEEQYF
TGCGCCAGCAGCACCGGTCCCGGGACAGGGGCAGAAGAGCAGTACTTC
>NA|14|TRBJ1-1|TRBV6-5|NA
CASSGIGENTEAFF
TGTGCCAGCAGTGGGATAGGGGAGAACACTGAAGCTTTCTTT
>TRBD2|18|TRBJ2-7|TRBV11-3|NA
CASSPRGGTSQPSYEQYF
TGTGCCAGCAGCCCCCGAGGGGGGACTAGCCAACCCTCCTACGAGCAGTACTTC
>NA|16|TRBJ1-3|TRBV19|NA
CASSIGAVNSGNTIYF
TGTGCCAGTAGTATAGGGGCCGTAAACTCTGGAAACACCATATATTTT
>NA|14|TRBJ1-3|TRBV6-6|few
CASSSTDSGNTIYF
TGTGCCAGCAGTTCTACAGACTCTGGAAACACCATATATTTT
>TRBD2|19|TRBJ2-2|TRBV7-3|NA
CASSPLTSGRPRYTGELFF
TGTGCCAGCAGCCCTTTGACTAGCGGGAGACCACGGTACACCGGGGAGCTGTTTTTT
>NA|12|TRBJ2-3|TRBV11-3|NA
CASSLDLGRQYF
TGTGCCAGCAGCTTAGATCTGGGGAGGCAGTATTTT
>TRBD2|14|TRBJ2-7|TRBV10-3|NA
CAISVAGGSYEQYF
TGTGCCATCAGTGTAGCGGGAGGTTCCTACGAGCAGTACTTC
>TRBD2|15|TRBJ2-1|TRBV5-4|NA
CASSRTSGRNNEQFF
TGTGCCAGCAGCCGAACTAGCGGGAGGAACAATGAGCAGTTCTTC
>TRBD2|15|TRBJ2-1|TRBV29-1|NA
CSVEPGLAGYNEQFF
TGCAGCGTTGAGCCAGGGCTAGCGGGTTACAATGAGCAGTTCTTC
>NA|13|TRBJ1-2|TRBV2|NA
CASSESRNYGYTF
TGTGCCAGCAGTGAGTCGAGGAACTATGGCTACACCTTC
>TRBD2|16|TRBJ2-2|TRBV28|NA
CASSLASGGHTGELFF
TGTGCCAGCAGTTTAGCTAGCGGGGGACACACCGGGGAGCTGTTTTTT
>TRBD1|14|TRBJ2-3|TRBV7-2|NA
CASTRTGYTDTQYF
TGTGCCAGCACCCGGACAGGCTACACAGATACGCAGTATTTT
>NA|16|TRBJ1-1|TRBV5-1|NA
CASSLAVQGWLTEAFF
TGCGCCAGCAGCTTGGCCGTCCAGGGGTGGCTCACTGAAGCTTTCTTT
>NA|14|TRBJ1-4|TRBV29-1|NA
CSAPDGAVNEKLFF
TGCAGCGCTCCAGACGGAGCCGTTAATGAAAAACTGTTTTTT
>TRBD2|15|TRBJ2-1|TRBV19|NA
CASMLAGGPRDEQFF
TGTGCCAGCATGTTAGCGGGCGGCCCTCGCGATGAGCAGTTCTTC
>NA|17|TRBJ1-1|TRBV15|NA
CATSRDLGGAGRTEAFF
TGTGCCACCAGCAGAGATTTGGGGGGCGCGGGTAGGACTGAAGCTTTCTTT
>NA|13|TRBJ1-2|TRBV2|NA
CASRREEGLGYTF
TGTGCCAGCCGACGGGAAGAGGGCTTGGGCTACACCTTC
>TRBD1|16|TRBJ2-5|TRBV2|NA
CASRTGGARVGETQYF
TGTGCCAGCAGAACAGGGGGCGCAAGGGTTGGAGAGACCCAGTACTTC
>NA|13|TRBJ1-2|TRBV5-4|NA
CASSSDRFPGYTF
TGTGCCAGCAGCTCAGACAGGTTCCCTGGCTACACCTTC
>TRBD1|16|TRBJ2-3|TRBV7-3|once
CASSAKGAISTDTQYF
TGTGCCAGCAGCGCCAAGGGGGCGATCAGCACAGATACGCAGTATTTT
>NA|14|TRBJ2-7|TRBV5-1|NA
CASSPDSSSSEQYF
TGCGCCAGCAGCCCCGACTCATCCTCTTCCGAGCAGTACTTC
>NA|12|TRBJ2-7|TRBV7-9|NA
CASSRQGYEQYF
TGTGCCAGCAGCCGTCAGGGTTACGAGCAGTACTTC
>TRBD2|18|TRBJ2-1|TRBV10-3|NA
CAISRGLAGGGVYNEQFF
TGTGCCATCAGCCGAGGCCTAGCGGGAGGAGGTGTCTACAATGAGCAGTTCTTC
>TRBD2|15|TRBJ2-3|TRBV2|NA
CASSLERGNTDTQYF
TGTGCCAGCAGCCTTGAGCGGGGCAACACAGATACGCAGTATTTT
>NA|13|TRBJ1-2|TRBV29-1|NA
CSVEDPFNYGYTF
TGCAGCGTTGAAGACCCATTTAACTATGGCTACACCTTC
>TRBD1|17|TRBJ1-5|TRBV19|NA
CASSIGRQGASNQPQHF
TGTGCCAGTAGTATAGGGCGGCAGGGGGCGAGCAATCAGCCCCAGCATTTT
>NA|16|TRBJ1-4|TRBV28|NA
CASSSPATGGNEKLFF
TGTGCCAGCAGTTCCCCCGCGACAGGTGGTAATGAAAAACTGTTTTTT
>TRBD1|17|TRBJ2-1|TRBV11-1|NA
CASSSPWGTGPYNEQFF
TGTGCCAGCAGCTCCCCGTGGGGGACAGGGCCCTACAATGAGCAGTTCTTC
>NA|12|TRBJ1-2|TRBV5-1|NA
CASSSNRDGYTF
TGCGCCAGCAGCTCAAACAGGGACGGCTACACCTTC
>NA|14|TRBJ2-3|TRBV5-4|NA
CASSLSGGTDTQYF
TGTGCCAGCAGCTTGTCGGGGGGCACGGATACGCAGTATTTT
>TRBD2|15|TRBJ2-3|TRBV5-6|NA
CASSLGSGSTDTQYF
TGTGCCAGCAGCTTGGGTAGCGGGAGTACAGATACGCAGTATTTT
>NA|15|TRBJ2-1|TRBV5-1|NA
CASSFRPIESSEQFF
TGCGCCAGCAGCTTTCGGCCCATAGAGTCGTCTGAGCAGTTCTTC
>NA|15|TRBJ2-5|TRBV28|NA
CASSLSLGGQETQYF
TGTGCCAGCAGTTTATCTCTGGGCGGGCAAGAGACCCAGTACTTC
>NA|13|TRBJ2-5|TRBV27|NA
CASSGWAQETQYF
TGTGCCAGCAGTGGGTGGGCGCAAGAGACCCAGTACTTC
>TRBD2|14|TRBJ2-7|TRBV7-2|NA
CASSLGREYGEQYF
TGTGCCAGCAGCTTAGGGCGGGAGTACGGTGAGCAGTACTTC
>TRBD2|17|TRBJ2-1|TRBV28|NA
CASSYSPGGRDYNEQFF
TGTGCCAGCAGTTACTCCCCGGGCGGGAGGGATTACAATGAGCAGTTCTTC
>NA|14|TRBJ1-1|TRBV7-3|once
CASSLTGGNTEAFF
TGTGCCAGCAGCTTAACTGGGGGCAACACTGAAGCTTTCTTT
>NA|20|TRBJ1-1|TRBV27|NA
CASSLGGRGGTGGWNTEAFF
TGTGCCAGCAGTTTAGGGGGAAGGGGAGGAACAGGAGGCTGGAACACTGAAGCTTTCTTT
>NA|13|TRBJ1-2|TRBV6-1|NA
CASSEEPAAGYTF
TGTGCCAGCAGTGAAGAACCCGCGGCTGGCTACACCTTC
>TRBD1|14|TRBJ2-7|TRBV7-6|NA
CASSPQDRGYEQYF
TGTGCCAGCAGCCCCCAGGACAGGGGCTACGAGCAGTACTTC
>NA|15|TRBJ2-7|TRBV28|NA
CASSSPTGRSAEQYF
TGTGCCAGCAGTTCCCCCACGGGTAGGAGCGCCGAGCAGTACTTC
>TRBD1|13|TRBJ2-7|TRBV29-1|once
CSVAGTGGNEQYF
TGCAGCGTTGCGGGGACAGGGGGCAACGAGCAGTACTTC
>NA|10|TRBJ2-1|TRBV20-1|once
CSALYNEQFF
TGCAGTGCTCTATACAATGAGCAGTTCTTC
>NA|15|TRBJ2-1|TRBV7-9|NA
CASRPTGSSYNEQFF
TGTGCCAGCAGGCCCACAGGGAGCTCCTACAATGAGCAGTTCTTC
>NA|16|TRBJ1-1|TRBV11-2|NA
CASSFPPKGVGTEAFF
TGTGCCAGCAGCTTTCCCCCAAAGGGAGTAGGCACTGAAGCTTTCTTT
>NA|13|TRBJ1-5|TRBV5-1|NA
CASSLVIRGPQHF
TGCGCCAGCAGCTTGGTTATTCGCGGGCCCCAGCATTTT
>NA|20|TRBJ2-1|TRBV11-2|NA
CASSLDQGGLAGITYNEQFF
TGTGCCAGCAGCTTAGATCAGGGGGGATTGGCAGGGATTACCTACAATGAGCAGTTCTTC
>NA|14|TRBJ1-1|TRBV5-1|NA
CASSLALTNTEAFF
TGCGCCAGCAGCTTGGCCTTGACGAACACTGAAGCTTTCTTT
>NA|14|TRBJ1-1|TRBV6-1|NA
CASRDLGRDTEAFF
TGTGCCAGCAGAGACCTCGGACGGGACACTGAAGCTTTCTTT
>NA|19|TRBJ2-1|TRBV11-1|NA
CASSLVSDGTNTRGNEQFF
TGTGCCAGCAGCTTAGTATCTGACGGGACCAACACCCGGGGGAATGAGCAGTTCTTC
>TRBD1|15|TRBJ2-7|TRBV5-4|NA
CASSPGQLPSYEQYF
TGTGCCAGCAGCCCGGGACAGTTACCCTCCTACGAGCAGTACTTC
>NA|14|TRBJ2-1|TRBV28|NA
CASSPAGAWNEQFF
TGTGCCAGCAGTCCCGCAGGGGCCTGGAATGAGCAGTTCTTC
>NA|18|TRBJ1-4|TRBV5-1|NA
CASSLRFLLGGRGEKLFF
TGCGCCAGCAGCTTGCGGTTCCTGTTGGGGGGGCGAGGAGAAAAACTGTTTTTT
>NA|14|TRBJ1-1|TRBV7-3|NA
CASSPQGENTEAFF
TGTGCCAGCAGCCCTCAAGGCGAGAACACTGAAGCTTTCTTT